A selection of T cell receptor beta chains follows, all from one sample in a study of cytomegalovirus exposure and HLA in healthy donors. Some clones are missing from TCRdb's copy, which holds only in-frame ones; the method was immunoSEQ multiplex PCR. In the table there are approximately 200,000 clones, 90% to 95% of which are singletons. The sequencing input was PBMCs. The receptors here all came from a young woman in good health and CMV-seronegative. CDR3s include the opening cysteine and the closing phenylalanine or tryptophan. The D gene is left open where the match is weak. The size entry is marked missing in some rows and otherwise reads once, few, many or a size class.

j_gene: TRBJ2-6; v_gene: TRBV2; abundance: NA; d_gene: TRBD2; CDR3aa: CASSEGLASGANVLTF; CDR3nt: TGTGCCAGCAGTGAGGGACTAGCATCTGGGGCCAACGTCCTGACTTTC
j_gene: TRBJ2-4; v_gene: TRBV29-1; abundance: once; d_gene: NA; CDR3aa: CSVALAKNIQYF; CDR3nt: TGCAGCGTTGCCTTGGCCAAAAACATTCAGTACTTC
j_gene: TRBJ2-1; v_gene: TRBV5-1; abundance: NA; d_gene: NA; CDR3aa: CASSLEGGQSSYNEQFF; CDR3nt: TGCGCCAGCAGCTTGGAAGGCGGCCAGAGCTCCTACAATGAGCAGTTCTTC
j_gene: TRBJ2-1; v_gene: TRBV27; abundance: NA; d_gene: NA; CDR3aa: CASSLSGSSSYNEQFF; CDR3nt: TGTGCCAGCAGTTTATCGGGCTCGAGCTCCTACAATGAGCAGTTCTTC
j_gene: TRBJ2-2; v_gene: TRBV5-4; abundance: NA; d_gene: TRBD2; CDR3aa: CASSPGLALGELFF; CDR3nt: TGTGCCAGCAGCCCTGGACTAGCGCTCGGGGAGCTGTTTTTT
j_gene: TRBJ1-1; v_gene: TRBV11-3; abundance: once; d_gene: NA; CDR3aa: CASSPYRGGQAFF; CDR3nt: TGTGCCAGCAGCCCCTATCGAGGGGGACAAGCTTTCTTT
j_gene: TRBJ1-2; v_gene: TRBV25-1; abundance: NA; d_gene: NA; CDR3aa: CASSESEYGYTF; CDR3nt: TGTGCCAGCAGTGAAAGCGAATATGGCTACACCTTC
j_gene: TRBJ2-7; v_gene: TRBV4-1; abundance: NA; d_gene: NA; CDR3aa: CASSQKTGWYEQYF; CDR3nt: TGCGCCAGCAGCCAGAAGACAGGTTGGTACGAGCAGTACTTC
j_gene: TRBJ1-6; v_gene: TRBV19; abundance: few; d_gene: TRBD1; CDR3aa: CASYRGFNSPLHF; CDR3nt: TGTGCCAGCTACAGGGGATTTAATTCACCCCTCCACTTT
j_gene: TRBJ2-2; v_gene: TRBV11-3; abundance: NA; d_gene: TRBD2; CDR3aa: CASSSGTSGNAGELFF; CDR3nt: TGTGCCAGCAGCTCCGGGACTAGCGGGAATGCCGGGGAGCTGTTTTTT
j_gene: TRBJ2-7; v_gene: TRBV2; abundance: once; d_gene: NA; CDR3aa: CASRRTGLNYEQYF; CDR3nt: TGTGCCAGCAGGCGGACAGGACTAAACTACGAGCAGTACTTC
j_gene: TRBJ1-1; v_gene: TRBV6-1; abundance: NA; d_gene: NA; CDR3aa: CASSEAFRGQPNTEAFF; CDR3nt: TGTGCCAGCAGTGAAGCGTTCCGAGGACAGCCGAACACTGAAGCTTTCTTT
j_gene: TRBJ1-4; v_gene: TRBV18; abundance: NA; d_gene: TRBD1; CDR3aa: CASSPPTGVNEKLFF; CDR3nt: TGTGCCAGCTCACCACCGACAGGGGTCAATGAAAAACTGTTTTTT
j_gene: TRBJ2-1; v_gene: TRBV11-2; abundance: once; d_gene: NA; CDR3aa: CASSPLSLHEQFF; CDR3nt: TGTGCCAGCAGCCCGCTCAGTCTCCATGAGCAGTTCTTC
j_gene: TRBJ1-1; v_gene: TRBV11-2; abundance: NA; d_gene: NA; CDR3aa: CASSYTGPPTEAFF; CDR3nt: TGTGCCAGCAGTTATACAGGGCCCCCCACTGAAGCTTTCTTT
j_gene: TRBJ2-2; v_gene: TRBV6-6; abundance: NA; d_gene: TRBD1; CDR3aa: CASSYDRVGTGELFF; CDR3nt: TGTGCCAGCAGTTATGACAGGGTGGGGACCGGGGAGCTGTTTTTT
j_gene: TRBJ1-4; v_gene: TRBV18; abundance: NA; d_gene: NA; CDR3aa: CASSPQGAANEKLFF; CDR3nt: TGTGCCAGCTCACCTCAGGGCGCAGCTAATGAAAAACTGTTTTTT